These T cell receptor beta chains were read from a single sample in a study of T cells in narcolepsy. The data were produced by immunoSEQ multiplex PCR, yet TCRdb's version contains in-frame clones alone and is incomplete. This sample has 25,000 to 30,000 clones, with roughly 80% found just once. Sequenced input: memory (CD45RA-) CD4+ T cells from blood. Receptors originate from a human donor in good health. The CDR3 runs from the conserved cysteine through the conserved F or W. The D gene is left open where the match is weak. Only part of the rows carry a size: once, few, many, or a class if the clone is expanded.

cdr3_nt	cdr3_aa	d_call	v_call	j_call	clone_size
TGTGCCAGCAGCCAAGAGAAGGAGGACTATGGCTACACCTTC	CASSQEKEDYGYTF	.	TRBV14	TRBJ1-2	.
TGTGCCATCAGTGAGTCGAAAGCATCTCACATCTCCTACGAGCAGTACTTC	CAISESKASHISYEQYF	.	TRBV10-3	TRBJ2-7	.
TGTGCCATCAGTGACCGGGGGGGTTACGAGCAGTACTTC	CAISDRGGYEQYF	TRBD2	TRBV10-3	TRBJ2-7	.
TGCAGCGTTTCGGACAGGGTGCGGCGGACAACCTTATGGTATACGCAGTATTTT	CSVSDRVRRTTLWYTQYF	TRBD1	TRBV29-1	TRBJ2-3	.
TGTGCCAGCAGCAAAGGGGGGGGCGGTGGAACTGAAGCTTTCTTT	CASSKGGGGGTEAFF	.	TRBV11-3	TRBJ1-1	.
TGTGCCACCAGCAGAGATAACCGACAGGGGGATGAAGCTTTCTTT	CATSRDNRQGDEAFF	TRBD1	TRBV15	TRBJ1-1	once
TGTGCCAGCAGCTTAGGGACTACAACACATGAGCAGTTCTTC	CASSLGTTTHEQFF	TRBD2	TRBV7-3	TRBJ2-1	.
TGCGCCAGCCGCGAGGGACAGGGGGCGAGTGAGCAGTACTTC	CASREGQGASEQYF	TRBD1	TRBV5-1	TRBJ2-7	.
TGTGCCAGCAGTGAAGGACCACAGATGAACACTGAAGCTTTCTTT	CASSEGPQMNTEAFF	.	TRBV6-1	TRBJ1-1	few
TGTGCCAGCAGCTTTCGACCCTTGACTAGCGGGGAAACGGGGACCCAGTACTTC	CASSFRPLTSGETGTQYF	TRBD2	TRBV7-6	TRBJ2-5	once
TGCGCCAGCAGCCAAGGGGGGGTCTTCTATGGCTACACCTTC	CASSQGGVFYGYTF	.	TRBV4-1	TRBJ1-2	few
TGTGCCAGCAGCTCACAAGGGGGGACTGAAGCTTTCTTT	CASSSQGGTEAFF	.	TRBV7-2	TRBJ1-1	.